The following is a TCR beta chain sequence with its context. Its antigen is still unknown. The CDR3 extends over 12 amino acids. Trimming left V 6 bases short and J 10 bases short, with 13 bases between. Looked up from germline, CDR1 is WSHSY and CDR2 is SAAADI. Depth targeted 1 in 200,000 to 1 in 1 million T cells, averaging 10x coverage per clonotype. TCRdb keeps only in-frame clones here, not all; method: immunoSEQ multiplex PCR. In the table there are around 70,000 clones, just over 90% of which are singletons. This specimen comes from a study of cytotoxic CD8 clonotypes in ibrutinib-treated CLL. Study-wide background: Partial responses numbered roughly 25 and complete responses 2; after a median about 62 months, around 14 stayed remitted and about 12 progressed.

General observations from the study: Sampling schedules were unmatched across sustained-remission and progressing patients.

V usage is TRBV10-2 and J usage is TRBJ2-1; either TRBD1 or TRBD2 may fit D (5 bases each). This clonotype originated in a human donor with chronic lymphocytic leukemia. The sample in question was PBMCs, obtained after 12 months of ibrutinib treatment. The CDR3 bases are TGCGCCAGCAGAAACACTAGGGACGAGCAGTTCTTC. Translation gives CASRNTRDEQFF.